These T cell receptor beta chains were read from a single sample in a study of cytomegalovirus exposure and HLA in healthy donors. Profiled with immunoSEQ multiplex PCR; TCRdb holds only in-frame clones, not every one. This repertoire includes 150,000 or so clones. The sequencing sample was made of PBMCs. These receptors were collected from a woman aged 40 to 50 in good health and CMV-seropositive. The CDR3 runs from the conserved cysteine through the conserved F or W. Each record gives: D gene, J gene, V gene, CDR3 protein, CDR3 DNA. D genes are given only for firm matches.

TRBD1 TRBJ1-2 TRBV2 CASSGQGVSSGYTF TGTGCCAGCAGTGGACAGGGGGTCTCTAGCGGCTACACCTTC
TRBD2 TRBJ2-1 TRBV30 CACQGLGDEQFF TGTGCCTGTCAAGGACTAGGCGATGAGCAGTTCTTC
. TRBJ2-7 TRBV5-1 CASSLVSGAGEQYF TGCGCCAGCAGCTTGGTGAGTGGGGCAGGCGAGCAGTACTTC
. TRBJ2-5 TRBV28 CASGSFQETQYF TGTGCCAGCGGGAGTTTCCAAGAGACCCAGTACTTC
TRBD2 TRBJ2-1 TRBV19 CASSVTSGEYNEQFF TGTGCCAGTAGTGTAACTAGCGGGGAGTACAATGAGCAGTTCTTC
TRBD1 TRBJ2-7 TRBV28 CASSSGQGWYEQYF TGTGCCAGCAGTTCGGGACAGGGTTGGTACGAGCAGTACTTC
. TRBJ2-2 TRBV10-3 CAISDVRQGIPGELFF TGTGCCATCAGTGATGTCAGGCAGGGGATACCCGGGGAGCTGTTTTTT
. TRBJ2-3 TRBV7-9 CASSLAMRVPGTDTQYF TGTGCCAGCAGCTTAGCGATGCGAGTCCCGGGAACAGATACGCAGTATTTT
TRBD1 TRBJ1-4 TRBV14 CASSPTGSRNEKLFF TGTGCCAGCAGCCCGACAGGGAGTAGAAATGAAAAACTGTTTTTT
TRBD1 TRBJ2-1 TRBV18 CASSPGQGNNEQFF TGTGCCAGCTCACCGGGACAGGGAAACAATGAGCAGTTCTTC
TRBD2 TRBJ2-3 TRBV29-1 CSVVHWGTSGRTDTQYF TGCAGCGTTGTCCATTGGGGGACTAGCGGACGCACAGATACGCAGTATTTT
TRBD2 TRBJ2-7 TRBV10-3 CAISSQGGREQYF TGTGCCATCAGTTCCCAGGGAGGGCGCGAGCAGTACTTC
. TRBJ2-7 TRBV5-4 CASGRVSDEQYF TGTGCCAGCGGTCGAGTGTCCGACGAGCAGTACTTC
. TRBJ2-3 TRBV30 CAWSVGEGGTDTQYF TGTGCCTGGAGTGTAGGGGAAGGGGGTACAGATACGCAGTATTTT
. TRBJ2-5 TRBV27 CASSGGPQGTQYF TGTGCCAGCAGTGGGGGCCCGCAAGGGACCCAGTACTTC
. TRBJ2-7 TRBV5-1 CASSLGGLHGEQYF TGCGCCAGCAGCTTGGGCGGATTACACGGCGAGCAGTACTTC
. TRBJ1-4 TRBV5-1 CASSPRGEKLFF TGCGCCAGCAGCCCGCGGGGTGAAAAACTGTTTTTT
. TRBJ2-2 TRBV28 CASRPGWNGELFF TGTGCCAGCAGGCCGGGATGGAACGGGGAGCTGTTTTTT
. TRBJ2-3 TRBV19 CASGLEGRDTQYF TGTGCCAGTGGCCTGGAAGGGAGAGATACGCAGTATTTT
. TRBJ2-3 TRBV29-1 CSVELEGGGGTDTQYF TGCAGCGTTGAACTGGAGGGAGGGGGTGGCACAGATACGCAGTATTTT
. TRBJ2-7 TRBV5-1 CASSPEGAEQYF TGCGCCAGCAGCCCGGAAGGGGCCGAGCAGTACTTC
TRBD2 TRBJ2-1 TRBV7-2 CASSLAGRAPGAQFF TGTGCCAGCAGCTTAGCCGGGAGGGCCCCGGGGGCGCAGTTCTTC
TRBD1 TRBJ2-2 TRBV7-7 CASSPDRGNTGELFF TGTGCTAGCAGCCCGGACAGGGGGAACACCGGGGAGCTGTTTTTT
TRBD1 TRBJ2-7 TRBV28 CASRPRTGGYEQYF TGTGCCAGCCGCCCAAGGACAGGGGGCTACGAGCAGTACTTC
TRBD1 TRBJ1-1 TRBV30 CAWSVGQGNTEAFF TGTGCCTGGAGTGTAGGACAGGGAAACACTGAAGCTTTCTTT
. TRBJ2-2 TRBV10-2 CASSEVSGDTGELFF TGCGCCAGCAGTGAGGTGAGCGGAGACACCGGGGAGCTGTTTTTT
. TRBJ1-1 TRBV20-1 CSADRDTEAFF TGCAGTGCCGATCGGGACACTGAAGCTTTCTTT